The 32 T cell receptor beta chains below all came from one sample that was sequenced in a study of cytomegalovirus exposure and HLA in healthy donors. PCR used 60 Vbeta primers and 13 Jbeta primers. Profiling relied on immunoSEQ multiplex PCR, and the TCRdb table lists in-frame clones only, not all of them. This table has about 150,000 clones, roughly a tenth appearing once. Sequencing was done on a sample of PBMCs. The source of these receptors is a male donor in good health and CMV-seronegative.

The chain couples TRBV10-3 to TRBJ1-4; 7 bases fit TRBD1. Germline trimming cut 11 bases from V and 3 bases from J; bases unmatched to any gene: 6. Germline lookup yields CDR1 ENHRY and CDR2 SYGVKD. The CDR3 runs to 13 residues. CDR3 DNA: TGTGCCGCCCGGGACAGATCTAATGAAAAACTGTTTTTT. Protein sequence: CAARDRSNEKLFF.

The gene calls are TRBV29-1 and TRBJ2-5, with 12 bases that match TRBD1. Germline CDR1 is SQVTM and CDR2 is ANQGSEA. The junction had 7 bases not matched to a gene; V was cut back by 3 bases and J by 5 bases. This CDR3 region has 15 residues. The CDR3 protein is CSVDGDRGLWETQYF. DNA for the CDR3: TGCAGCGTTGACGGGGACAGGGGGCTTTGGGAGACCCAGTACTTC.

V gene TRBV29-1 combines with J gene TRBJ2-6; D call uncertain. The germline V gene has CDR1 SQVTM and CDR2 ANQGSEA. V was clipped by 4 bases and J by 0 bases, with 16 bases between them. The CDR3 sequence is 17 residues long. CDR3 in amino acids: CSVASSSANSGANVLTF. CDR3 nucleotides: TGCAGCGTTGCTTCAAGTTCCGCTAACTCTGGGGCCAACGTCCTGACTTTC.

This clone has more than one count but fewer than ten. This chain links TRBV29-1 with TRBJ1-1, with D possibly being TRBD1 (6 bases). The CDR3 is 15 amino acids. Per germline, CDR1 SQVTM and CDR2 ANQGSEA. Between the trimmed V and J ends, which lost 4 bases and 1 base, there was a span of 16 bases. The CDR3 DNA reads as TGCAGCGTTGCGACCGACAGGTTAAGGAACACTGAAGCTTTCTTT. Amino acids: CSVATDRLRNTEAFF.

This clone was seen more than once but under ten times. The gene calls are TRBV18 and TRBJ1-2, with 9 positions matching TRBD1. CDR1 is KGHSH and CDR2 is LQKENI in the germline V gene. V was clipped by 3 bases and J by 7 bases; unmatched bases: 12. The CDR3 sequence is 16 residues long. The CDR3 reads CASSPDLDRGLFGYTF. The CDR3 coding sequence is TGTGCCAGCTCACCCGATCTGGACAGGGGCCTCTTTGGCTACACCTTC.

In this sample, this clone turned up a few times. The CDR3 region has the DNA TGCGCCAGCAGCTTTGGAGGACAGGGTACAGATACGCAGTATTTT. It is translated as CASSFGGQGTDTQYF. The chain recombines TRBV5-1 with TRBJ2-3; 8 bases agree with TRBD1. This CDR3 is built from 15 residues. CDR1 SGHRS and CDR2 YFSETQ come from the germline V gene. The ends lost 2 bases at V and 3 bases at J; junction bases unmatched: 5.

CDR3 loop: CASSRLGQRRGNTIYF. Here the CDR3 DNA reads TGTGCCAGCAGCCGACTCGGACAGAGGCGAGGAAACACCATATATTTT. This chain connects TRBV21-1 to TRBJ1-3; no check of the table's D call, TRBD1, against the DNA was made. TRBV21-1 is an annotated pseudogene. The CDR3 runs 16 residues.

This rearrangement joins TRBV29-1 to TRBJ2-2; D may be TRBD1 (5 bases). Trimming cost V 6 bases and J 3 bases, with 20 bases left between them. Germline CDR1 reads SQVTM; CDR2 reads ANQGSEA. The length of the CDR3 is 16 residues. In DNA form, the CDR3 reads TGCAGCGTGGAGAGACAGTTCCCGGGTGACACCGGGGAGCTGTTTTTT. Encoded protein: CSVERQFPGDTGELFF.

The chain uses TRBV9 and TRBJ1-1; D perhaps matches TRBD1 (6 bases). From germline, CDR1 is SGDLS and CDR2 YYNGEE. V gave up 2 bases and J gave up 2 bases, with 16 bases separating them. The CDR3 length is 16 residues. The CDR3 DNA reads TGTGCCAGCAGCGTCCCCCGGGACACCATTAACACTGAAGCTTTCTTT. Encoded protein: CASSVPRDTINTEAFF.

A note on this clone: Its ends do not fully match the called genes, so a read error is possible. Within the sample, other DNA sequences also encode this same CDR3. The V call is TRBV5-6, the J call TRBJ1-1, with a tentative D call TRBD1 (5 bases). Germline V gene data show CDR1 as SGHDT and CDR2 as YYEEEE. CDR3 length: 15 amino acids. This CDR3 is CASSLVEGLGTEAFF. The CDR3 region has the DNA TGTGCCAGCAGCTTGGTGGAGGGGCTGGGCACTGAGGCTTTCTTT. Complete variable domain (other parts from reference TRBV5-6 and TRBJ1-1): DAGVTQSPTHLIKTRGQQVTLRCSPKSGHDTVSWYQQALGQGPQFIFQYYEEEERQRGNFPDRFSGHQFPNYSSELNVNALLLGDSALYLCASSLVEGLGTEAFFGQGTRLTVV.

This clone was observed a handful of times. The CDR3 protein is CASSLLGRPEAFF. The CDR3 region has the DNA TGTGCCAGCAGCTTACTCGGTCGCCCTGAAGCTTTCTTT. The chain links TRBV11-2 to TRBJ1-1; D gene ambiguous. The CDR3 length is 13 residues. Trimming cost V 2 bases and J 6 bases, with 10 bases left between them. CDR1 is SGHAT, CDR2 FQNNGV, per germline.

The chain uses TRBV5-4 and TRBJ1-2; D perhaps matches TRBD1 (5 bases). CDR3 length: 17 residues. V lost 3 bases and J 0 bases, leaving 18 bases between the germline ends. Germline V gene lookup returns CDR1 SGHNT and CDR2 YYREEE (reference sequence). DNA of the CDR3: TGTGCCAGCAGCTCAGGCCTAGACAGAACAGCTAACTATGGCTACACCTTC. Translation: CASSSGLDRTANYGYTF.

This chain connects TRBV7-9 to TRBJ1-1; D unclear. CDR1 SEHNR and CDR2 FQNEAQ come from the germline V gene (reference sequence). Between the trimmed V and J ends, which lost 5 bases and 7 bases, there was a span of 20 bases. The CDR3 extends over 15 amino acids. CDR3 in DNA: TGTGCCAGCAGCCATCCGGCCGGTGAGGGAAATGAAGCTTTCTTT. Amino acids: CASSHPAGEGNEAFF.

The CDR3 spells CASSQEPGQGYEQYF. CDR3 DNA sequence: TGCGCCAGCAGCCAAGAGCCGGGACAGGGGTACGAGCAGTACTTC. This chain links TRBV4-1 with TRBJ2-7; TRBD1 aligns across 10 bases. V dropped 0 bases and J dropped 4; count of bases not matched to a gene: 3. The CDR3 is 15 amino acids. Germline V gene sequence: CDR1 MGHRA, CDR2 YSYEKL.

This clone appeared a few times. V gene TRBV6-6 combines with J gene TRBJ1-5; a possible D gene is TRBD1 (5 bases). Trimming pared 6 bases from V and 3 bases from J, leaving 12 bases between. The CDR3 spans 14 residues. Looked up from germline, CDR1 is MNHNY and CDR2 is SVGAGI (reference sequence). The CDR3 here is CASRLDSFNQPQHF. The CDR3 region has the DNA TGTGCCAGCAGGCTTGACAGTTTCAATCAGCCCCAGCATTTT.

There are a few counts of this clone. Additional DNA sequences in this sample encode the identical CDR3. The chain links TRBV9 to TRBJ1-2, with unresolved D. Per the germline V gene, CDR1 is SGDLS and CDR2 is YYNGEE. The V gene lost 0 bases and the J gene lost 2 bases, with 5 bases spanning the gap. The CDR3 length is 13 residues. CDR3 DNA sequence: TGTGCCAGCAGCGTAGAGGAGAACTATGGCTACACCTTC. Protein sequence: CASSVEENYGYTF.

This clone has only a few counts. V and J are TRBV6-1 and TRBJ1-2, with D possibly TRBD1 on 5 matching bases. V was shortened by 3 bases and J by 0 bases, with 8 bases between the two germline ends. The CDR3 is made up of 14 amino acids. Per germline, CDR1 MNHNS and CDR2 SASEGT. The CDR3 nucleotides read TGTGCCAGCAGTGATCCAGGGACTAACTATGGCTACACCTTC. Encoded protein: CASSDPGTNYGYTF.

In this sample, this clone turned up a few times. The genes are TRBV10-3 and TRBJ2-5; 7 bases match TRBD1. Judging by the DNA end, TRBJ2-7 fits better; the J call may be wrong. The germline V gene encodes CDR1 ENHRY and CDR2 SYGVKD. This CDR3 has 18 residues. CDR3 DNA: TGTGCCATCAGTGAGTCGGGTCAGTACAGGGGCTTGTCCTACGAGCAGTACTTC. Protein product: CAISESGQYRGLSYEQYF.

This clone was seen only a few times. This chain joins TRBV5-4 and TRBJ1-2; unclear D gene. Germline V gene sequence: CDR1 SGHNT, CDR2 YYREEE (reference sequence). This CDR3 has 14 residues. V gave up 0 bases and J gave up 7 bases, with 13 bases separating them. The CDR3: CASSLAREISGYTF. DNA of the CDR3: TGTGCCAGCAGCTTGGCTCGGGAAATCTCTGGCTACACCTTC.

The chain carries TRBV2 and TRBJ1-5; D gene uncertain. The CDR3 has 13 amino acids. V was cut by 4 bases and J by 8 bases, with 12 bases left in between. The germline V gene encodes CDR1 SNHLY and CDR2 FYNNEI. CDR3 sequence reads: CASSGLNYKPQHF. As DNA, the CDR3 is TGTGCCAGCAGTGGGTTGAACTACAAGCCCCAGCATTTT.

This chain links TRBV4-1 with TRBJ2-1, with D possibly matching TRBD2 (5 bases). Germline CDR1 MGHRA, CDR2 YSYEKL. This CDR3 spans 13 amino acids. With 5 bases removed from V and 8 bases from J, the gap between germline ends came to 13 bases. The CDR3 here is CASSSPLAYEQFF. As DNA, the CDR3 is TGCGCCAGCAGCTCGCCTCTAGCCTATGAGCAGTTCTTC.

This clone has just a few counts. CDR3 amino acids: CAWIPWEGFANTGELFF. CDR3 DNA sequence: TGTGCCTGGATCCCTTGGGAGGGTTTCGCGAACACCGGGGAGCTGTTTTTT. V and J are TRBV30 and TRBJ2-2; the match to TRBD2 covers 7 bases. Germline CDR1 GTSNPN, CDR2 SVGIG (reference sequence). V was pared by 4 bases and J by 0 bases, with 11 bases of the junction left unmatched. CDR3 length: 17 residues.

The chain couples TRBV4-3 to TRBJ2-5, with TRBD2 matching 11 bases. V lost 0 bases to trimming and J lost 2 bases; unmatched junction nucleotides: 8. This CDR3 has 18 amino acids. Germline loops: CDR1 LGHNA, CDR2 YSLEER. The CDR3 DNA reads TGCGCCAGCAGCCAAGACTGGCTAGCGGGAGGATCGCAAGAGACCCAGTACTTC. Its translation: CASSQDWLAGGSQETQYF.

The genes are TRBV12-1 and TRBJ2-7; the table assigns TRBD2, which was not confirmed against the DNA. TRBV12-1 is given as a pseudogene. The length of the CDR3 is 12 residues. As DNA, the CDR3 is TGTGCCAGCAGCCCTAAGCGCTACGAGCAGTACTTC. Translating gives CASSPKRYEQYF.

This clone was detected a few times. DNA of the CDR3: TGTGCCAGTAGTATAGGACTAGCGACCTACAATGAGCAGTTCTTC. Translation gives CASSIGLATYNEQFF. The chain combines TRBV19 with TRBJ2-1; 8 bases align to TRBD2. This CDR3 is 15 amino acids long. J gave up 2 bases and V 1 base, and 1 base lay outside the gene matches. Germline CDR1 LNHDA, CDR2 SQIVND (reference sequence).

The chain couples TRBV7-2 to TRBJ1-4, with a tentative D call TRBD1 (6 bases). The CDR3 is made up of 14 amino acids. In germline, CDR1 is SGHTA, CDR2 FQGNSA. V dropped 4 bases and J dropped 6 bases, with 12 bases sitting between them. The CDR3 loop reads CASSSQGIHEKLFF. The CDR3 DNA follows: TGTGCCAGCAGCTCCCAGGGGATACATGAAAAACTGTTTTTT.

The table lists this clone with a few counts. The gene calls are TRBV10-2 and TRBJ1-5; perhaps TRBD1 as D (5 bases). Germline values: CDR1 WSHSY, CDR2 SAAADI. V was shortened by 4 bases and J by 2 bases, with 12 bases between the two germline ends. CDR3 size: 15 residues. The CDR3 DNA sequence: TGCGCCAGCAGTGTTACCAGGGAGGGCAATCAGCCCCAGCATTTT. Its translation is CASSVTREGNQPQHF.

This chain links TRBV18 with TRBJ1-1, with 10 nucleotides matching TRBD1. This CDR3 region has 16 residues. V dropped 5 bases and J dropped 4; count of bases not matched to a gene: 10. Per the germline V gene, CDR1 is KGHSH and CDR2 is LQKENI. The CDR3 sequence: CASSNDRGLTGTEAFF. The CDR3 DNA sequence: TGTGCCAGCTCAAACGACAGGGGGCTTACCGGCACTGAAGCTTTCTTT.

The J gene is TRBJ2-3, the V gene TRBV4-1; D is perhaps TRBD2 (6 bases). Germline CDR1 reads MGHRA; CDR2 reads YSYEKL. The CDR3 extends over 15 amino acids. The V end lost 1 base, the J end lost 1 base, and 9 bases lay between the germline ends. The CDR3 DNA sequence: TGCGCCAGCAGCCAAGTCGGGACTCGCACAGATACGCAGTATTTT. Translating gives CASSQVGTRTDTQYF.

In this sample, this clone turned up a few times. The genes are TRBV5-6 and TRBJ1-2; no firm D call. CDR1 and CDR2 (germline): SGHDT, YYEEEE. This CDR3 contains 12 residues. V gave up 0 bases and J gave up 5 bases, with 5 bases separating them. The CDR3 protein is CASSLGQYGYTF. The CDR3 DNA sequence: TGTGCCAGCAGCTTGGGGCAGTATGGCTACACCTTC.

This clone occurred a few times. The rearrangement uses TRBV2 and TRBJ1-6; TRBD1 matches at 9 bases. CDR3 length: 15 residues. J was trimmed by 7 bases and V by 4 bases; bases with no gene match: 5. CDR1 and CDR2 from the germline V gene are SNHLY and FYNNEI. CDR3 DNA: TGTGCCAGCAGTGTTGGGACAGGGAAAAATTCACCCCTCCACTTT. Amino acid sequence: CASSVGTGKNSPLHF.

This clone was counted only a few times. The chain links TRBV7-2 to TRBJ2-1; TRBD1 matches at 8 bases. J was trimmed by 3 bases and V by 4 bases; bases with no gene match: 8. There are 16 residues in the CDR3. CDR1 and CDR2 (germline): SGHTA, FQGNSA. CDR3 nucleotide sequence: TGTGCCAGCAGCTCTGGGACCGGGACAGGCTACAATGAGCAGTTCTTC. Encoded protein: CASSSGTGTGYNEQFF.